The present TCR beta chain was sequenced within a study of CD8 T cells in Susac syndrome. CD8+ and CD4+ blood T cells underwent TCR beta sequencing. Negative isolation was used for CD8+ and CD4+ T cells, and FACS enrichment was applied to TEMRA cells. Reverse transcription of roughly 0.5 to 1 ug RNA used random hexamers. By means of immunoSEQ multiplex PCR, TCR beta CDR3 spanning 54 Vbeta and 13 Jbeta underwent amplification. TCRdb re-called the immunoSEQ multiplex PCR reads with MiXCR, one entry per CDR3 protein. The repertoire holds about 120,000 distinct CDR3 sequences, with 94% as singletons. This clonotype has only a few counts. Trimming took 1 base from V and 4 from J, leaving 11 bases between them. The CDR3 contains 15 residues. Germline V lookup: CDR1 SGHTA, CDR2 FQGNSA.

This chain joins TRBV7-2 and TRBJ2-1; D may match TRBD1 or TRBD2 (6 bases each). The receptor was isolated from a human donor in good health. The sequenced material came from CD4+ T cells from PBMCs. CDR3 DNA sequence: TGTGCCAGCAGCTTAGTTGGAGGGGGGTACAATGAGCAGTTCTTC. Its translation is CASSLVGGGYNEQFF.